Following are 30 T cell receptor beta chains from one sample sequenced in a study of T cells after posttransplantation cyclophosphamide. The repertoire was sequenced with immunoSEQ multiplex PCR; TCRdb's copy has only in-frame clones and lacks some. The table has under 75,000 clones, 93% seen once; the top ten hold 3%. The material sequenced was PBMCs. The origin of the receptors is a woman aged 25 to 39 in good health and a related stem cell transplant donor.

This clone was observed once. The V call is TRBV6-5, the J call TRBJ1-2, with TRBD1 identical over 7 bases. CDR1 is MNHEY, CDR2 SVGAGI, per germline. V was clipped by 0 bases and J by 5 bases; unmatched bases: 3. The length of the CDR3 is 14 residues. CDR3 nucleotide sequence: TGTGCCAGCAGTTACTCTTTACAGGGGTATGGCTACACCTTC. It is translated as CASSYSLQGYGYTF.

The chain combines TRBV18 with TRBJ1-2; D is ambiguous. The CDR3 is 17 amino acids. Per the germline V gene, CDR1 is KGHSH and CDR2 is LQKENI. V was trimmed by 3 bases and J by 2 bases, leaving 19 bases between them. CDR3 nucleotide sequence: TGTGCCAGCTCACCGCCTACTCTATCCCTAAGCAACTATGGCTACACCTTC. Residues: CASSPPTLSLSNYGYTF.

This chain connects TRBV25-1 to TRBJ1-1; 7 bases fit TRBD1. Germline V gene sequence: CDR1 MGHDK, CDR2 SYGVNS. This CDR3 is built from 15 residues. The V and J ends lost 2 bases and 6 bases, in that order; junction bases with no gene match: 9. CDR3 amino acids: CASSEPTTGTAEAFF. The CDR3 nucleotides are TGTGCCAGCAGTGAACCTACGACAGGGACCGCTGAAGCTTTCTTT. The full variable domain, completed using reference TRBV25-1 and TRBJ1-1, is EADIYQTPRYLVIGTGKKITLECSQTMGHDKMYWYQQDPGMELHLIHYSYGVNSTEKGDLSSESTVSRIRTEHFPLTLESARPSHTSQYLCASSEPTTGTAEAFFGQGTRLTVV.

The chain couples TRBV19 to TRBJ2-4; 14 bases agree with TRBD2. Germline loops: CDR1 LNHDA, CDR2 SQIVND (reference sequence). J lost 3 bases, V lost 5 bases, and 9 bases had no gene match. The length of the CDR3 is 18 residues. The CDR3 nucleotides read TGTGCCAGTAGTCCTCAGACTAGCGGGGGGGCCAGCAAAAACATTCAGTACTTC. Its protein is CASSPQTSGGASKNIQYF.

The chain recombines TRBV13 with TRBJ2-7; 7 nucleotides line up with TRBD1. The CDR3 is made up of 15 amino acids. CDR1 and CDR2 (germline): PRHDT, FYEKMQ (reference sequence). The V and J ends lost 3 bases and 3 bases, in that order; junction bases with no gene match: 8. The CDR3 nucleotides are TGTGCCAGCAGCTTTTCCACAGGGGCCCACTACGAGCAGTACTTC. It codes for CASSFSTGAHYEQYF.

This sequence joins TRBV28 and TRBJ1-2; maybe TRBD1 (6 bases). There are 13 residues in the CDR3. Germline V lookup: CDR1 MDHEN, CDR2 SYDVKM. V lost 3 bases, J lost 7 bases, and 12 bases lay in between. In DNA form, the CDR3 reads TGTGCCAGCAGTTTTGGGGGGCGGTTTGGCTACACCTTC. As protein: CASSFGGRFGYTF.

The chain employs TRBV18 and TRBJ2-5; D is unresolved. V was trimmed by 3 bases and J by 5 bases, leaving 10 bases between them. CDR3 size: 13 residues. Germline-derived CDR1 and CDR2 are KGHSH and LQKENI. As DNA, the CDR3 is TGTGCCAGCTCACCGGCCCTTTATGAGACCCAGTACTTC. Its translation: CASSPALYETQYF.

This chain joins TRBV7-6 and TRBJ1-4; 8 bases agree with TRBD1. The V gene's germline CDR1 is SGHVS and CDR2 FNYEAQ. The CDR3 loop spans 14 amino acids. Trimming at V came to 3 bases and at J to 7 bases, leaving 4 bases not matched to a gene. CDR3 region: CASSLTGEGEKLFF. Here the CDR3 DNA reads TGTGCCAGCAGCTTGACAGGGGAGGGTGAAAAACTGTTTTTT.

J is TRBJ2-7 and V is TRBV18; D could derive from TRBD1 or TRBD2 (5 bases each). This CDR3 comprises 13 residues. Germline CDR1 KGHSH, CDR2 LQKENI. The V gene lost 4 bases and the J gene lost 5 bases, with 12 bases spanning the gap. In DNA, the CDR3 is TGTGCCAGCTCACGCGAATGGGGGAACGAGCAGTACTTC. This sequence encodes CASSREWGNEQYF.

V and J are TRBV7-9 and TRBJ2-5; TRBD1 agrees at 7 bases. CDR1 is SEHNR, CDR2 FQNEAQ, per germline (reference sequence). The CDR3 covers 15 residues. V dropped 3 bases and J dropped 4; count of bases not matched to a gene: 8. The CDR3 reads CASSLKEGGPETQYF. The CDR3 coding sequence is TGTGCCAGCAGCTTGAAAGAAGGGGGCCCAGAGACCCAGTACTTC.

The chain couples TRBV7-6 to TRBJ1-5; unclear D gene. The CDR3 sequence is 13 residues long. Trimming cost V 0 bases and J 5 bases, with 5 bases left between them. CDR1 is SGHVS, CDR2 FNYEAQ, per germline. The CDR3: CASSLATDQPQHF. For the CDR3, the DNA is TGTGCCAGCAGCTTAGCGACGGATCAGCCCCAGCATTTT.

This rearrangement joins TRBV9 to TRBJ2-7; D tentatively fits TRBD1 or TRBD2 (5 bases each). The CDR3 has 11 amino acids. Trimming cost V 4 bases and J 5 bases, with 7 bases left between them. CDR1 is SGDLS, CDR2 YYNGEE, per germline. The CDR3 region has the DNA TGTGCCAGCAGCAGGGACCACGAGCAGTACTTC. Amino acids: CASSRDHEQYF.

The rearrangement uses TRBV7-2 and TRBJ1-1; 9 positions match TRBD1. This CDR3 comprises 14 residues. From germline, CDR1 is SGHTA and CDR2 FQGNSA. V gave up 5 bases and J gave up 3 bases; unmatched junction bases: 4. CDR3 sequence: CASSNRGLDTEAFF. The CDR3 coding sequence is TGTGCCAGCAGCAACAGGGGGCTGGACACTGAAGCTTTCTTT. Supplemented by reference TRBV7-2 and TRBJ1-1, the full variable domain reads GAGVSQSPSNKVTEKGKDVELRCDPISGHTALYWYRQSLGQGLEFLIYFQGNSAPDKSGLPSDRFSAERTGGSVSTLTIQRTQQEDSAVYLCASSNRGLDTEAFFGQGTRLTVV.

The chain links TRBV28 to TRBJ1-5; no reliable D call. V lost 8 bases and J 1 base, leaving 6 bases between the germline ends. This CDR3 comprises 12 residues. The germline gives CDR1 MDHEN, CDR2 SYDVKM. This chain's CDR3 is CASGLSNQPQHF. Written as DNA, the CDR3 is TGTGCCAGCGGTCTAAGCAATCAGCCCCAGCATTTT. The entire variable domain, with the rest obtained from reference TRBV28 and TRBJ1-5, is as follows: DVKVTQSSRYLVKRTGEKVFLECVQDMDHENMFWYRQDPGLGLRLIYFSYDVKMKEKGDIPEGYSVSREKKERFSLILESASTNQTSMYLCASGLSNQPQHFGDGTRLSIL.

V usage is TRBV6-5 and J usage is TRBJ2-7, with TRBD2 as a possible D gene (6 bases). The CDR3 has 12 amino acids. V lost 6 bases and J lost 6, with 12 bases in between. Germline values: CDR1 MNHEY, CDR2 SVGAGI. CDR3 sequence (DNA): TGTGCCAGCAGCCGATCGGGAGCCGAGCAGTACTTC. Translating gives CASSRSGAEQYF.

The chain employs TRBV7-2 and TRBJ1-5; no clear D gene. Germline V gene sequence: CDR1 SGHTA, CDR2 FQGNSA. CDR3 size: 13 residues. The ends were cut back, 0 bases at V and 5 bases at J, with 5 bases in the middle. CDR3 sequence reads: CASSLARDQPQHF. The CDR3 nucleotides read TGTGCCAGCAGCTTAGCGCGAGATCAGCCCCAGCATTTT.

The rearrangement joins TRBV5-1 to TRBJ2-1; 7 nucleotides match TRBD2. V shed 0 bases and J 3 bases; nucleotides not matched to a gene: 3. This CDR3 spans 15 amino acids. CDR1 is SGHRS, CDR2 YFSETQ, per germline. This chain's CDR3 is CASSLEASGYNEQFF. The CDR3 nucleotides are TGCGCCAGCAGCTTGGAGGCTAGCGGCTACAATGAGCAGTTCTTC.

The rearrangement joins TRBV27 to TRBJ2-3, with 7 bases that match TRBD1. J gave up 6 bases and V 6 bases, and 12 bases lay outside the gene matches. The CDR3 runs to 15 residues. Germline V gives CDR1 MNHEY, CDR2 SMNVEV (reference sequence). The CDR3 region is CASSRPGQLRDTQYF. In nucleotides, the CDR3 is TGTGCCAGCAGCAGGCCGGGACAGCTCCGGGATACGCAGTATTTT.

The chain employs TRBV19 and TRBJ1-2, with 8 bases aligning to TRBD1. The germline V gene has CDR1 LNHDA and CDR2 SQIVND (reference sequence). V lost 7 bases and J lost 4; bases outside the gene matches: 11. The CDR3 has 15 amino acids. The CDR3 DNA is TGTGCCAGTAACCCCCGCTCGGACAGGGTCTATGGCTACACCTTC. Its protein is CASNPRSDRVYGYTF.

This chain uses TRBV2 with TRBJ2-1, with TRBD2 as a possible D gene (5 bases). CDR1 is SNHLY, CDR2 FYNNEI, per germline. V shed 5 bases and J shed 4 bases, with 15 bases lying between them. The CDR3 loop spans 15 amino acids. CDR3 coding DNA: TGTGCCAGCAGTCGACGAACCGGGATGTACAATGAGCAGTTCTTC. It codes for CASSRRTGMYNEQFF.

The DNA for the CDR3 is TGTGCCAGCAGTGAAGGAACAACTAGCACAGATACGCAGTATTTT. It codes for CASSEGTTSTDTQYF. The genes are TRBV6-1 and TRBJ2-3; unclear D gene. Germline V lookup: CDR1 MNHNS, CDR2 SASEGT. V was pared by 1 base and J by 0 bases, with 8 bases between. The CDR3 runs 15 residues.

This sequence joins TRBV7-3 and TRBJ1-1, with TRBD1 matching 8 bases. V trimming: 10 bases; J trimming: 1 base; junction bases outside the gene matches: 5. The germline gives CDR1 SGHTA, CDR2 FQGTGA. The CDR3 extends over 13 amino acids. The CDR3 nucleotides read TGTGCCAACTCGACAGGGGAGAACACTGAAGCTTTCTTT. It yields the protein CANSTGENTEAFF.

The chain links TRBV6-6 to TRBJ1-5; 8 nucleotides match TRBD1. The CDR3 spans 14 residues. CDR1 is MNHNY and CDR2 is SVGAGI in the germline V gene (reference sequence). The V and J ends lost 4 bases and 6 bases, in that order; junction bases with no gene match: 5. The CDR3 bases are TGTGCCAGCAGTTCGACAGGGGATGCTCAGCCCCAGCATTTT. It yields the protein CASSSTGDAQPQHF.

The chain links TRBV11-2 to TRBJ2-7; 8 bases map to TRBD1. CDR1 SGHAT and CDR2 FQNNGV come from the germline V gene. V lost 4 bases, J lost 2 bases, and 7 bases stayed unmatched. The CDR3 runs to 15 residues. CDR3: CASSWGQALAYEQYF. In nucleotides, the CDR3 is TGTGCCAGCAGCTGGGGACAGGCGTTAGCCTACGAGCAGTACTTC.

The chain carries TRBV7-3 and TRBJ2-7; the D gene is possibly TRBD1 (6 bases). Trimming shortened V by 4 bases and J by 5 bases, and 12 bases separated the two germline ends. The CDR3 consists of 13 residues. The germline gives CDR1 SGHTA, CDR2 FQGTGA. The CDR3 here is CASSSNRADEQYF. CDR3 sequence (DNA): TGTGCCAGCAGCTCCAACAGGGCGGACGAGCAGTACTTC.

The CDR3 is CASSARASGSTDTQYF. CDR3 DNA: TGTGCCAGCAGCGCCAGAGCTAGCGGAAGCACAGATACGCAGTATTTT. The chain carries TRBV9 and TRBJ2-3; 7 bases fit TRBD2. The CDR3 consists of 16 residues. Trimming cost V 3 bases and J 0 bases; bases outside gene matches: 7. Germline CDR1 is SGDLS and CDR2 is YYNGEE.

This chain uses TRBV6-6 with TRBJ2-7; 7 bases line up with TRBD1. CDR3 length: 15 residues. Germline assignment: CDR1 MNHNY and CDR2 SVGAGI (reference sequence). V trimming: 0 bases; J trimming: 6 bases; junction bases outside the gene matches: 8. CDR3 in DNA: TGTGCCAGCAGTTACTCAAGGACAGGTATTGCCGAGCAGTACTTC. It is translated as CASSYSRTGIAEQYF.

This clone was counted only a few times. This chain joins TRBV30 and TRBJ1-2, with D tentatively TRBD1 (6 bases). The CDR3 is 11 residues long. Trimming left V 1 base short and J 8 bases short, with 8 bases between. Germline V CDR1 and CDR2: GTSNPN, SVGIG (reference sequence). CDR3 nucleotides: TGTGCCTGGAGTGCGGGGGGCGGCTACACCTTC. The encoded protein is CAWSAGGGYTF.

The genes are TRBV5-6 and TRBJ1-1; D remains unclear. The germline CDR1 and CDR2 sequences are SGHDT and YYEEEE. The V end lost 0 bases, the J end lost 0 bases, and 21 bases lay between the germline ends. The length of the CDR3 is 19 residues. CDR3 sequence: CASSLGSLALRVLNTEAFF. CDR3 sequence (DNA): TGTGCCAGCAGCTTGGGGTCCTTAGCCCTAAGGGTACTGAACACTGAAGCTTTCTTT.

This clone was detected only once. The chain has TRBV7-3 and TRBJ2-7; D perhaps matches TRBD2 (6 bases). V was cut by 1 base and J by 6 bases, with 16 bases left in between. CDR1 SGHTA and CDR2 FQGTGA come from the germline V gene. This CDR3 is built from 15 residues. CDR3 sequence (DNA): TGTGCCAGCAGCTTAAGTGGGGGGTTAGGGGCCGAGCAGTACTTC. Translation: CASSLSGGLGAEQYF.